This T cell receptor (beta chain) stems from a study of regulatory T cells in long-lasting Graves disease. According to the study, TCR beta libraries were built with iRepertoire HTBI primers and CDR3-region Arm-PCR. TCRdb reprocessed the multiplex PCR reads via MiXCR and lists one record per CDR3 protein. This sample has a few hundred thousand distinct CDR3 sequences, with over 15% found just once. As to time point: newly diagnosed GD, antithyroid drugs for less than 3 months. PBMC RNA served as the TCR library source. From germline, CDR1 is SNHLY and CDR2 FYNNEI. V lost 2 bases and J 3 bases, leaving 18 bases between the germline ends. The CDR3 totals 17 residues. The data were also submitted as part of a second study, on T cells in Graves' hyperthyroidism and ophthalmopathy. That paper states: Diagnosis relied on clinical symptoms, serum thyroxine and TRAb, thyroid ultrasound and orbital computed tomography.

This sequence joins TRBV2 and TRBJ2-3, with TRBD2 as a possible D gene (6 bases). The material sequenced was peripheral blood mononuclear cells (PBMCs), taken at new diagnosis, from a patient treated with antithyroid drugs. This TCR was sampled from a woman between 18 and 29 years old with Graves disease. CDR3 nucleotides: TGTGCCAGCAGTGAAATCCGTCTAGTGGGAGGAACAGATACGCAGTATTTT. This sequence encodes CASSEIRLVGGTDTQYF.